These T cell receptor beta chains were read from a single sample in a study of T cell responses to AZD1222 COVID-19 vaccine. Profiling relied on immunoSEQ multiplex PCR, and the TCRdb table lists in-frame clones only, not all of them. The table has under 200,000 clones, roughly nine tenths seen once. This sample comprised peripheral blood, obtained on day 0 of AZD1222 vaccination. Source of these receptors: an adult in good health. CDR3s include the opening cysteine and the closing phenylalanine or tryptophan. The D gene is left open where the match is weak. Some rows have no size entry. The others give once, few or many, or a class for an expanded clone.

>TRBJ2-7|.|TRBV5-1|TRBD2
TGCGCCAGCAGCTTGGCCCTAGCGGGAACCTACGAGCAGTACTTC
CASSLALAGTYEQYF
>TRBJ1-3|.|TRBV28|.
TGTGCCAGCAGTTTATTACAGGGTGGAAACACCATATATTTT
CASSLLQGGNTIYF
>TRBJ1-1|.|TRBV6-5|.
TGTGCCAGCCTTGGATCGAACACTGAAGCTTTCTTT
CASLGSNTEAFF
>TRBJ2-1|.|TRBV27|TRBD2
TGTGCCAGCAGTCAACCTAGCGGGACGGGTACGAATGAGCAGTTCTTC
CASSQPSGTGTNEQFF
>TRBJ1-3|.|TRBV7-2|.
TGTGCCAGCAGCTTCCTAGACCGCTCTGGAAACACCATATATTTT
CASSFLDRSGNTIYF
>TRBJ1-2|.|TRBV6-5|TRBD1
TGTGCCAGCATCTATAAAGGACAGGCAAACTATGGCTACACCTTC
CASIYKGQANYGYTF
>TRBJ1-1|.|TRBV7-7|.
TGTGCTAGCAGCCCGTCCATGAACACTGAAGCTTTCTTT
CASSPSMNTEAFF
>TRBJ1-3|.|TRBV28|.
TGTGCCAGCAGTCCTCGACCTGGAGGAAACACCATATATTTT
CASSPRPGGNTIYF
>TRBJ1-3|once|TRBV30|.
TGTGCCGCTGATATTCGGGGAATTGGAAACACCATATATTTT
CAADIRGIGNTIYF
>TRBJ2-5|once|TRBV7-7|TRBD1
TGTGCTAGCAGCTCGACAGGGTTTGGGGAGACCCAGTACTTC
CASSSTGFGETQYF
>TRBJ2-7|.|TRBV30|.
TGTGCCTGGAGTACCCACGAGCAGTACTTC
CAWSTHEQYF
>TRBJ1-5|.|TRBV28|TRBD1
TGTGCCAGCAGATCAACAGGGGAAGGGAACAATCAGCCCCAGCATTTT
CASRSTGEGNNQPQHF
>TRBJ2-7|few|TRBV20-1|TRBD1
TGCAGTCTCAGGGGGAACTACGAGCAGTACTTC
CSLRGNYEQYF
>TRBJ2-2|.|TRBV18|.
TGTGCCAGCTCGCCACGAAAAACGCCGAACACCGGGGAGCTGTTTTTT
CASSPRKTPNTGELFF
>TRBJ1-1|.|TRBV3-1/TRBV3-2|.
TGTGCCAGCAGCCCAACCTCCGAGGGTTCTGAAGCTTTCTTT
CASSPTSEGSEAFF
>TRBJ2-5|.|TRBV30|TRBD2
TGTGCCTGGAGTGTGGCGGGAGGGCCTGGAGAGACCCAGTACTTC
CAWSVAGGPGETQYF
>TRBJ2-5|.|TRBV24-1|TRBD2
TGTGCCACCAGTGACTTGGCGGGGGAGAGGGTGACCCAGTACTTC
CATSDLAGERVTQYF
>TRBJ2-7|.|TRBV28|.
TGTGCCAGCAGTTTCCCCCTCCTGGGCGAGCAGTACTTC
CASSFPLLGEQYF
>TRBJ1-6|.|TRBV11-1|.
TGTGCCAGCAGCCACTCTTCCACACTAGCTGTGTCACCCCTCCACTTT
CASSHSSTLAVSPLHF
>TRBJ1-1|once|TRBV6-5|.
TGTGCCAGCAGTTACTCTCCGGGGAACACTGAAGCTTTCTTT
CASSYSPGNTEAFF
>TRBJ2-7|.|TRBV7-2|TRBD2
TGTGCCAGCAGCTTTGGGACTAGCGGGGAATTTCGGTTCGAGCAGTACTTC
CASSFGTSGEFRFEQYF
>TRBJ1-2|.|TRBV19|.
TGTGCCAGTAGTATCCGGACAGTTTCTAACTATGGCTACACCTTC
CASSIRTVSNYGYTF
>TRBJ2-1|.|TRBV6-6|.
TGTGCCAGCAGTTACTCGCGGGGAGTAGGGGTAAATGAGCAGTTCTTC
CASSYSRGVGVNEQFF
>TRBJ1-2|.|TRBV12-3/TRBV12-4|.
TGTGCCAGCAGGCTACAGGGAGGTGGCTACACCTTC
CASRLQGGGYTF
>TRBJ2-3|.|TRBV3-1/TRBV3-2|.
TGTGCCACTGGGCGGGGAGATACGCAGTATTTT
CATGRGDTQYF
>TRBJ2-3|.|TRBV6-4|.
TGTGCCAGCAGTCTCGCGGAGGGGGCAGATACGCAGTATTTT
CASSLAEGADTQYF
>TRBJ1-2|.|TRBV5-5|TRBD1
TGTGCCAGCAATACAGGGGACGGCTATGGCTACACCTTC
CASNTGDGYGYTF
>TRBJ2-6|.|TRBV5-4|.
TGTGCCAGCACCCCGGACTACATGTCTGGGGCCAACGTCCTGACTTTC
CASTPDYMSGANVLTF
>TRBJ2-1|once|TRBV19|TRBD2
TGTGCCAGTAGTATCTCCCTAGCGGGGCGTGAGCAGTTCTTC
CASSISLAGREQFF
>TRBJ2-2|.|TRBV4-2|TRBD2
TGTGCCAGCAGCCCACGACTAGCGGGAGGCCACGGGGAGCTGTTTTTT
CASSPRLAGGHGELFF
>TRBJ2-7|.|TRBV3-1/TRBV3-2|.
TGTGCCAGCAGCCGAGGTCTTGGGCTCTACGAGCAGTACTTC
CASSRGLGLYEQYF
>TRBJ1-3|.|TRBV6-2/TRBV6-3|.
TGTGCCAGCAGCATGAATGGTGGAAACACCATATATTTT
CASSMNGGNTIYF
>TRBJ2-7|.|TRBV18|.
TGTGCCAGCTCACCACCCTTACTAGGAGGCGAGCAGTACTTC
CASSPPLLGGEQYF
>TRBJ1-3|.|TRBV12-5|.
TGTGCTAGTGGTTTGAAACGGGGACCCTCGTACTCTGGAAACACCATATATTTT
CASGLKRGPSYSGNTIYF
>TRBJ2-1|.|TRBV19|TRBD2
TGTGCCAGTAGTATAGCTAGCGGGAGATTCAATGAGCAGTTCTTC
CASSIASGRFNEQFF
>TRBJ1-6|.|TRBV30|.
TGTGCCTGGAGCCGATACGGGGGTGGAAAGAATTCACCCCTCCACTTT
CAWSRYGGGKNSPLHF
>TRBJ2-1|.|TRBV20-1|.
TGCAGTGCCCTCTCCTACAATGAGCAGTTCTTC
CSALSYNEQFF
>TRBJ2-7|.|TRBV18|.
TGTGCCAGCTCCCCAAGACCGCGTGTCGACGAGCAGTACTTC
CASSPRPRVDEQYF
>TRBJ2-3|.|TRBV6-4|.
TGTGCCAGCAGTCTCTCGAATGGGGATACGCAGTATTTT
CASSLSNGDTQYF
>TRBJ1-2|.|TRBV2|TRBD1
TGTGCCAGCAGTGAAGCACAGGGGGCGGTGGGCTACACCTTC
CASSEAQGAVGYTF
>TRBJ1-5|.|TRBV5-6|TRBD1
TGTGCCAGCAGCTTGTCCGGGACAGTAAGCAATCAGCCCCAGCATTTT
CASSLSGTVSNQPQHF
>TRBJ2-7|.|TRBV28|TRBD2
TGTGCCAGCAGTTCCCCCCCTACTAGCGGGGGTCTCCCCTACGAGCAGTACTTC
CASSSPPTSGGLPYEQYF
>TRBJ1-1|.|TRBV30|.
TGTGCCTGGAGTACGCAGGGAACTGAAGCTTTCTTT
CAWSTQGTEAFF
>TRBJ2-1|.|TRBV5-6|.
TGTGCCAGCAGCCCGAGGGGGGAAAGCTCCTACAATGAGCAGTTCTTC
CASSPRGESSYNEQFF
>TRBJ2-7|.|TRBV11-2|TRBD1
TGTGCCAGCAGCTTGACCAGGGACAGGGGAGGAGAGCAGTACTTC
CASSLTRDRGGEQYF
>TRBJ1-1|few|TRBV28|.
TGTGCCAGCAGTGCTGGGGGATCGAACACTGAAGCTTTCTTT
CASSAGGSNTEAFF
>TRBJ1-1|.|TRBV6-5|.
TGTGCCAGCAGTTATGATCCTTACGGGGCAGACACTGAAGCTTTCTTT
CASSYDPYGADTEAFF
>TRBJ1-1|.|TRBV10-2|.
TGCGCCAGCAGTAGAGTGGAGGCTGAAGCTTTCTTT
CASSRVEAEAFF
>TRBJ2-7|.|TRBV12-5|TRBD2
TGTGCTAGTGGTTCGGGACTAGCGGGAGAGCAGTACTTC
CASGSGLAGEQYF
>TRBJ1-4|.|TRBV19|.
TGTGCCAGTAGTACACCACAGGCCTGGGATGAAAAACTGTTTTTT
CASSTPQAWDEKLFF
>TRBJ2-3|.|TRBV6-5|.
TGTGCCAGCAGTTCCGACCCGGGGGGACACACAGATACGCAGTATTTT
CASSSDPGGHTDTQYF
>TRBJ2-5|.|TRBV21-1|.
TGTGCCAGCAGCAAAGTTGGCAGGGAAAGCCAAGAGACCCAGTACTTC
CASSKVGRESQETQYF
>TRBJ1-3|once|TRBV2|.
TGTGCCAGCAGTGTTCACGCGGACTCTGGAAACACCATATATTTT
CASSVHADSGNTIYF
>TRBJ1-2|.|TRBV9|.
TGTGCCAGCAGCGTAGAACAGAACTATGGCTACACCTTC
CASSVEQNYGYTF
>TRBJ1-1|.|TRBV6-2/TRBV6-3|.
TGTGCCAGCAGTTACATACAGGGTAGGACTGAAGCTTTCTTT
CASSYIQGRTEAFF
>TRBJ1-1|.|TRBV15|TRBD1
TGTGCCACCAGCAGAGGAGGGCTATGGGGAGGGGGCGAGGGAGCTTTCTTT
CATSRGGLWGGGEGAFF
>TRBJ1-1|.|TRBV11-2|.
TGTGCCAGCAGCTTACAGGGAGTTAGCACTGAAGCTTTCTTT
CASSLQGVSTEAFF